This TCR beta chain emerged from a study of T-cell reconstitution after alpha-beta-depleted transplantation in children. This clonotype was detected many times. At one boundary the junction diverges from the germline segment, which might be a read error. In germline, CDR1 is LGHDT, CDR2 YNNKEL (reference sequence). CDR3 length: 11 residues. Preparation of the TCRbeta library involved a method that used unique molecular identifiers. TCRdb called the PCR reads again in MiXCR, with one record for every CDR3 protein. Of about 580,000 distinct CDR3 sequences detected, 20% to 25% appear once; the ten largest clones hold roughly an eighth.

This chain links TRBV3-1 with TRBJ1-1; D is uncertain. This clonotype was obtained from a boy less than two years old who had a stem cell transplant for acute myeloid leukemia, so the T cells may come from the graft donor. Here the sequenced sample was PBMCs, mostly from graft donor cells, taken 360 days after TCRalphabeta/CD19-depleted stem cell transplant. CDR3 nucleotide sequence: TGCGCCAGCAGCCAAGGAGCTGAAGCTTTCTTT. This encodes CASSQGAEAFF.